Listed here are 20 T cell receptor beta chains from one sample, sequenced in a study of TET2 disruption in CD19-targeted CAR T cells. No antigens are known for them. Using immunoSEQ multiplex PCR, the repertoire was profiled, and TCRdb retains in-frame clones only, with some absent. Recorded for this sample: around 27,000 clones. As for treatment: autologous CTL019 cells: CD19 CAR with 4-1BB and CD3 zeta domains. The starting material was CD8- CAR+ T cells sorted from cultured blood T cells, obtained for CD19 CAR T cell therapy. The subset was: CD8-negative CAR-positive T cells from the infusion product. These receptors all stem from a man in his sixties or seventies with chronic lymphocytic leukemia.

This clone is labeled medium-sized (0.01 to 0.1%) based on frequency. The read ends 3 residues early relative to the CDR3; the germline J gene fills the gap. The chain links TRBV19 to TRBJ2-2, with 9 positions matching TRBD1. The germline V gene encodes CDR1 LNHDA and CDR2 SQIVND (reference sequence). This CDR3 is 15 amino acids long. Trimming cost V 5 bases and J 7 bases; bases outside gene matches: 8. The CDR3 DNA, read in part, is TGTGCCAGTAGTTCAACAGGGGGCGCGGTCGGGGAG. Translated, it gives CASSSTGGAVGE. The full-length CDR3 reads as CASSSTGGAVGELFF.

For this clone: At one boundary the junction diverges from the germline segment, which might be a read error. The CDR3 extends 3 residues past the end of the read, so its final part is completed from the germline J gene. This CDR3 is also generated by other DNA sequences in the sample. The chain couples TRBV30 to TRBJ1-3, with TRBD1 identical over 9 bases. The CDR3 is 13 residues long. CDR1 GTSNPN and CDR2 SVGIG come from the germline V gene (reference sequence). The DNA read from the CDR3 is TGTGCCTGGAGTACAGGACAGGGGAACACT. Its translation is CAWSTGQGNT. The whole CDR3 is CAWSTGQGNTIYF.

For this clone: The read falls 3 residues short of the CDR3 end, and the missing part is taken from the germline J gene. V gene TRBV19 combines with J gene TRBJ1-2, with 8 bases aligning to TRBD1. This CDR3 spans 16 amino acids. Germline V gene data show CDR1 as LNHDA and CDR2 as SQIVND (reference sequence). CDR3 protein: CASRRAHRGGTDTYTF. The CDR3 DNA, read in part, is TGTGCCAGCCGACGGGCCCACAGGGGGGGCACAGATACC.

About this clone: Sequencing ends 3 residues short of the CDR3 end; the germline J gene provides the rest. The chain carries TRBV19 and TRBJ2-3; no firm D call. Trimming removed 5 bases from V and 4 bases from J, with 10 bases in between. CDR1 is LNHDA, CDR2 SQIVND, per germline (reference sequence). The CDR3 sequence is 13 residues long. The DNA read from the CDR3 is TGTGCCAGTAGTTTTCTTTTCGCAGATACG. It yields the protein CASSFLFADT. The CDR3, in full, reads CASSFLFADTQYF. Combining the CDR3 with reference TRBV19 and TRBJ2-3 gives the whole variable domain DGGITQSPKYLFRKEGQNVTLSCEQNLNHDAMYWYRQDPGQGLRLIYYSQIVNDFQKGDIAEGYSVSREKKESFPLTVTSAQKNPTAFYLCASSFLFADTQYFGPGTRLTVL.

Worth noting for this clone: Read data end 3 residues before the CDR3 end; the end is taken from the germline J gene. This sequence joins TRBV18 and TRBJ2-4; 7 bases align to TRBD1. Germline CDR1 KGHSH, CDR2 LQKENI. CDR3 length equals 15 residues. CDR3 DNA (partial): TGTGCCAGCTCACCTAACAGGGGAAACAATCAGCCT. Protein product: CASSPNRGNNQP. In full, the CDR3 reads CASSPNRGNNQPQYF.

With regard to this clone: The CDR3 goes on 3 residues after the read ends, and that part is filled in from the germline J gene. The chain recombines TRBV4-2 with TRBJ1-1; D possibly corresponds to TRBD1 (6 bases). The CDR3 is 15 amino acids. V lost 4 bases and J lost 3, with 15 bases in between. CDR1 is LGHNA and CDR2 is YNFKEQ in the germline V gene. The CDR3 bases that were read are TGTGCCAGCAGCCCCCCGGACAGTTTGGACACTGAA. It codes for CASSPPDSLDTE. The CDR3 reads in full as CASSPPDSLDTEAFF.

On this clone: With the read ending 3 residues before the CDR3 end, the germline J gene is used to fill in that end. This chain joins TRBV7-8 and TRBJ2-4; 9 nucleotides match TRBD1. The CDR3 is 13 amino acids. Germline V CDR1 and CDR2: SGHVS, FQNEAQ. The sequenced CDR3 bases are TGTGCCAGCAGCTTAGTATCGACAGGGGGT. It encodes CASSLVSTGG. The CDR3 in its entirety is CASSLVSTGGQYF.

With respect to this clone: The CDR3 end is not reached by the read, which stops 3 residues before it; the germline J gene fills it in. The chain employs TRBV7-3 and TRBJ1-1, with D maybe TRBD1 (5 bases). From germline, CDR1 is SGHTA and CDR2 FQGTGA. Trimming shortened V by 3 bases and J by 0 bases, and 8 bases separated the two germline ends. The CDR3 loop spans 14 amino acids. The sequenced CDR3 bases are TGTGCCAGCAGCTTGGACACCATGAACACTGAA. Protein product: CASSLDTMNTE. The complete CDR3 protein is CASSLDTMNTEAFF.

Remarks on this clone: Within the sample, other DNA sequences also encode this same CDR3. CDR3 protein: CASSPRGQGLYEQYF. The sequenced part of the CDR3 DNA is TGTGCCAGTAGTCCGAGGGGACAGGGGTTGTACGAG. The chain couples TRBV19 to TRBJ2-7, with TRBD1 matching 10 bases. The read is 3 residues too short to cover the CDR3 end, so that end is filled in from the germline J gene. The CDR3 totals 15 residues. V shed 5 bases, J shed 4 bases, and the junction held 8 bases outside the gene matches. CDR1 is LNHDA and CDR2 is SQIVND in the germline V gene (reference sequence).

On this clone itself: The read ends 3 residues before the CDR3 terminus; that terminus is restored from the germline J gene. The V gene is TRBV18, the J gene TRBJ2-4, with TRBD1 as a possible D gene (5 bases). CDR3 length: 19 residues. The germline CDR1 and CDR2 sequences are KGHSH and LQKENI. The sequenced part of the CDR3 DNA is TGTGCCAGCTCACCAAGAGACGCTCGGAGAACCCACTGGGGCTATGGT. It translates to CASSPRDARRTHWGYG. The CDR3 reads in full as CASSPRDARRTHWGYGQYF.

CDR3 DNA (partial): TGCAGTGCGAGTTTGGACTGGAACGCTAACTATGGC. It translates to CSASLDWNANYG. The whole CDR3 protein reads CSASLDWNANYGYTF. The chain carries TRBV20-1 and TRBJ1-2; unclear D gene. The CDR3 goes on 3 residues after the read ends, and that part is filled in from the germline J gene. Per germline, CDR1 DFQATT and CDR2 SNEGSKA (reference sequence). This CDR3 spans 15 amino acids. The ends were cut back, 6 bases at V and 0 bases at J, with 17 bases in the middle.

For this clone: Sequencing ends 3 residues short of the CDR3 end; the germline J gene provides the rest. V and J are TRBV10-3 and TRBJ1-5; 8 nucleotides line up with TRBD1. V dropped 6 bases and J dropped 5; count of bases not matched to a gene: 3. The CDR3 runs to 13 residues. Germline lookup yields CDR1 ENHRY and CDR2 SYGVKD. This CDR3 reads CAISDRGDQPQHF. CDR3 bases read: TGTGCCATCAGCGACAGGGGAGATCAGCCC.

Here the CDR3 reads CALQGLRSSYNEQFF. The CDR3 bases that were read are TGTGCCTTGCAGGGACTTCGGAGCTCCTACAATGAG. The chain uses TRBV30 and TRBJ2-1; TRBD2 might be the D (6 bases). The CDR3 end is not reached by the read, which stops 3 residues before it; the germline J gene fills it in. This CDR3 has 15 residues. Germline values: CDR1 GTSNPN, CDR2 SVGIG (reference sequence). V lost 7 bases and J 0 bases, leaving 16 bases between the germline ends.

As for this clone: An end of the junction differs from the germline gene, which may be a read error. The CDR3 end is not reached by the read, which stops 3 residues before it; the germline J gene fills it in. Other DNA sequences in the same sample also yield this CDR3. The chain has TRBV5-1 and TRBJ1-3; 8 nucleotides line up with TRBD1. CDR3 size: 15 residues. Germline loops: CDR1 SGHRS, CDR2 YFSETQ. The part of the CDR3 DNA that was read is TGCGCCAGCAGCAGGACAGGGCTCTCTGGAAACACT. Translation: CASSRTGLSGNT. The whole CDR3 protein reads CASSRTGLSGNTIYF.

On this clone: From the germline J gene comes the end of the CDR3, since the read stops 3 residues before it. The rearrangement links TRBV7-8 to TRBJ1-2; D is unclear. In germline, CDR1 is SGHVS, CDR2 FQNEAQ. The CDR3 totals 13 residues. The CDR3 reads CASSLAMTNDYTF. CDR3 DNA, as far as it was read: TGTGCCAGCAGCTTAGCCATGACAAACGAC.

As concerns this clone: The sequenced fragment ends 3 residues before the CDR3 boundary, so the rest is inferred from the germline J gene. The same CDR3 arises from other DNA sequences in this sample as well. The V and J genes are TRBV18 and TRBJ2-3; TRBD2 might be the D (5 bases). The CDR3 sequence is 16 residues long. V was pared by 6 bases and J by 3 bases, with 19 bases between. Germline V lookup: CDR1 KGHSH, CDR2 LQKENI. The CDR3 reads CASSPFMAGGTDTQYF. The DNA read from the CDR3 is TGTGCCAGCTCCCCATTCATGGCAGGAGGTACAGATACG.

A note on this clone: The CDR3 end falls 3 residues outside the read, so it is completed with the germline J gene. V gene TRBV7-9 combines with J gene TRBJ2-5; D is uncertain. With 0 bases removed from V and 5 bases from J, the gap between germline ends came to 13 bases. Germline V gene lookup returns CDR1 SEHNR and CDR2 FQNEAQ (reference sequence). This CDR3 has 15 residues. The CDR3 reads CASSLALYSSETQYF. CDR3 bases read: TGTGCCAGCAGCTTAGCGCTCTACTCTTCGGAGACC.

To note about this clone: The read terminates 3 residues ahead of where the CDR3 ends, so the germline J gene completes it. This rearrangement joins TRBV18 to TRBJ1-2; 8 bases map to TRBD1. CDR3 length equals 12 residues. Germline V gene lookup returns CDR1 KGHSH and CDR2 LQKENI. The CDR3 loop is CASSLDRGTYTF. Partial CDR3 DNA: TGTGCCAGCTCGCTCGACAGGGGAACC.

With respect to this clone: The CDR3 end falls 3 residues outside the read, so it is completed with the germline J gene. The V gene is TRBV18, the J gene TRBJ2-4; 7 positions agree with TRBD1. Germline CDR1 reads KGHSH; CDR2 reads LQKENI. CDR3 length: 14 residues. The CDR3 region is CASSEDRVVGGQYF. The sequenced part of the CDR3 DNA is TGTGCCAGCTCCGAAGACAGGGTTGTCGGTGGT.

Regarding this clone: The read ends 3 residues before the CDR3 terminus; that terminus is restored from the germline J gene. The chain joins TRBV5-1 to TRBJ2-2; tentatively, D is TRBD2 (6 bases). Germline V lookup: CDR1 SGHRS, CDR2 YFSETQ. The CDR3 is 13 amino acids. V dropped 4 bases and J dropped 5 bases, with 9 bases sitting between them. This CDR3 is CASSPRGTGELFF. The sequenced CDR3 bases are TGCGCCAGCAGCCCACGGGGGACCGGGGAG.